One sample yielded the 29 T cell receptor beta chains listed below, sequenced in a study of blood T cell repertoires in COVID-19. The method was immunoSEQ multiplex PCR; TCRdb's version includes in-frame clones alone and lacks a portion of them. The data show fewer than 200,000 clones, around 76% seen once. Sequenced input: peripheral blood. These receptors all come from a woman in her forties or fifties with active or convalescent COVID-19.

The chain uses TRBV30 and TRBJ1-5, with 11 bases that match TRBD1. Trimming cost V 5 bases and J 0 bases; bases outside gene matches: 6. The CDR3 runs to 16 residues. The germline V gene has CDR1 GTSNPN and CDR2 SVGIG (reference sequence). CDR3 sequence (DNA): TGTGCCTGGGGGCGGACAGGGGGCTTTAGCAATCAGCCCCAGCATTTT. It yields the protein CAWGRTGGFSNQPQHF.

This sequence joins TRBV28 and TRBJ2-3; 9 bases are shared with TRBD2. The V gene end was trimmed by 8 bases and the J gene end by 3 bases; junction bases not matched to a gene: 18. The CDR3 extends over 18 amino acids. CDR1 MDHEN and CDR2 SYDVKM come from the germline V gene. Here the CDR3 reads CASQGSRSGAGGTDTQYF. In nucleotides, the CDR3 is TGTGCCAGCCAGGGATCGCGGTCCGGGGCGGGAGGGACAGATACGCAGTATTTT.

For the CDR3, the DNA is TGTGCCAGCAGCGTAGGGGCTAGCGGGGGGGCCTTTTCTGGGGAGCTGTTTTTT. Its translation: CASSVGASGGAFSGELFF. This chain connects TRBV9 to TRBJ2-2; 12 bases line up with TRBD2. The germline V gene encodes CDR1 SGDLS and CDR2 YYNGEE. V gave up 0 bases and J gave up 8 bases; unmatched junction bases: 11. The CDR3 is made up of 18 amino acids.

This clone was detected a few times. The rearrangement joins TRBV7-2 to TRBJ2-7; TRBD1 aligns across 9 bases. Germline assignment: CDR1 SGHTA and CDR2 FQGNSA. J was trimmed by 5 bases and V by 5 bases; bases with no gene match: 4. This CDR3 has 13 amino acids. Here the CDR3 DNA reads TGTGCCAGCAGCCCCCGGACAGGGGACGAGCAGTACTTC. Amino acids: CASSPRTGDEQYF. Full variable domain (outside the CDR3, taken from reference TRBV7-2 and TRBJ2-7): GAGVSQSPSNKVTEKGKDVELRCDPISGHTALYWYRQSLGQGLEFLIYFQGNSAPDKSGLPSDRFSAERTGGSVSTLTIQRTQQEDSAVYLCASSPRTGDEQYFGPGTRLTVT.

V gene TRBV29-1 combines with J gene TRBJ2-1, with D possibly being TRBD1 (5 bases). The CDR3 runs to 13 residues. Germline V CDR1 and CDR2: SQVTM, ANQGSEA. Deletions cut 4 bases from V and 3 bases from J, with 10 bases between. The CDR3 DNA reads as TGCAGCGTTGCCCGAGACAGCTACAATGAGCAGTTCTTC. Protein product: CSVARDSYNEQFF.

In DNA form, the CDR3 reads TGTGCCAGCAGCTTGGGATACGTGTTAGACTACAATGAGCAGTTCTTC. This gives the protein CASSLGYVLDYNEQFF. The rearrangement uses TRBV5-6 and TRBJ2-1; D is undetermined. Trimming removed 0 bases from V and 3 bases from J, with 13 bases in between. The CDR3 extends over 16 amino acids. Germline V lookup: CDR1 SGHDT, CDR2 YYEEEE.

The chain uses TRBV11-3 and TRBJ2-3; 7 nucleotides agree with TRBD1. Germline V gene lookup returns CDR1 SGHNT and CDR2 YENEEA. This CDR3 is 17 amino acids long. With 5 bases clipped from V and 5 bases from J, the junction kept 16 bases outside the gene matches. CDR3 residues: CASSTRLTGDGGDTQYF. CDR3 bases: TGTGCCAGCAGCACCCGTCTTACAGGGGATGGTGGAGATACGCAGTATTTT.

This clone was seen only a few times. The chain recombines TRBV7-2 with TRBJ2-2; unclear D gene. The CDR3 sequence is 13 residues long. Germline loops: CDR1 SGHTA, CDR2 FQGNSA. The V gene lost 1 base and the J gene lost 4 bases, with 4 bases spanning the gap. CDR3 nucleotide sequence: TGTGCCAGCAGCTTAGACGGCACCGGGGAGCTGTTTTTT. Translating gives CASSLDGTGELFF.

The chain carries TRBV5-1 and TRBJ1-5; D uncertain. Germline V lookup: CDR1 SGHRS, CDR2 YFSETQ. The V and J ends lost 4 bases and 2 bases respectively, with 13 bases between them. The CDR3 length is 15 residues. The CDR3 protein is CASSSGVAGNQPQHF. Here the CDR3 DNA reads TGCGCCAGCAGCAGCGGGGTGGCAGGCAATCAGCCCCAGCATTTT. Full variable domain (rest looked up from reference TRBV5-1 and TRBJ1-5): KAGVTQTPRYLIKTRGQQVTLSCSPISGHRSVSWYQQTPGQGLQFLFEYFSETQRNKGNFPGRFSGRQFSNSRSEMNVSTLELGDSALYLCASSSGVAGNQPQHFGDGTRLSIL.

J is TRBJ1-3 and V is TRBV7-2; tentatively, D is TRBD1 (5 bases). This CDR3 is 17 amino acids long. The germline V gene has CDR1 SGHTA and CDR2 FQGNSA. Trimming shortened V by 5 bases and J by 0 bases, and 17 bases separated the two germline ends. The DNA of the CDR3 is TGTGCCAGCAGCCCATCCCAGGGCGCCGCCTCTGGAAACACCATATATTTT. Encoded protein: CASSPSQGAASGNTIYF.

This chain joins TRBV2 and TRBJ2-2; 10 bases align to TRBD2. There are 16 residues in the CDR3. Germline-derived CDR1 and CDR2 are SNHLY and FYNNEI. With 6 bases clipped from V and 4 bases from J, the junction kept 8 bases outside the gene matches. This CDR3 reads CASSRSLAGTTGELFF. The CDR3 DNA is TGTGCCAGCAGCAGGTCACTAGCGGGGACCACCGGGGAGCTGTTTTTT. Combining the CDR3 with reference TRBV2 and TRBJ2-2 gives the whole variable domain EPEVTQTPSHQVTQMGQEVILRCVPISNHLYFYWYRQILGQKVEFLVSFYNNEISEKSEIFDDQFSVERPDGSNFTLKIRSTKLEDSAMYFCASSRSLAGTTGELFFGEGSRLTVL.

CDR3 loop: CASSPSRQETQYF. In DNA form, the CDR3 reads TGTGCCAGCTCACCATCCAGACAAGAGACCCAGTACTTC. The chain joins TRBV18 to TRBJ2-5; D is ambiguous. The CDR3 has 13 amino acids. Trimming removed 2 bases from V and 2 bases from J, with 6 bases in between. From germline, CDR1 is KGHSH and CDR2 LQKENI.

The V gene is TRBV19, the J gene TRBJ2-2; D gene unclear. The V gene's germline CDR1 is LNHDA and CDR2 SQIVND (reference sequence). The CDR3 has 14 residues. V lost 3 bases to trimming and J lost 2 bases, with 7 bases between them. CDR3 in amino acids: CASSIMSNTGELFF. CDR3 DNA: TGTGCCAGTAGTATTATGTCTAACACCGGGGAGCTGTTTTTT.

The chain joins TRBV6-4 to TRBJ2-2, with TRBD1 as a possible D gene (5 bases). CDR3 size: 13 residues. Looked up from germline, CDR1 is MRHNA and CDR2 is SNTAGT. V lost 8 bases and J 3 bases, leaving 10 bases between the germline ends. The CDR3 loop reads CASQDKYTGELFF. The CDR3 DNA reads TGTGCCAGCCAGGACAAGTACACCGGGGAGCTGTTTTTT.

This rearrangement joins TRBV5-1 to TRBJ2-1; 12 bases are shared with TRBD2. CDR3 size: 15 residues. The J segment lost 8 bases and the V segment lost 6 bases, leaving 9 bases of the junction unmatched. Germline-derived CDR1 and CDR2 are SGHRS and YFSETQ. CDR3 residues: CASTPTSGGWDEQFF. DNA of the CDR3: TGCGCCAGCACCCCGACTAGCGGGGGCTGGGATGAGCAGTTCTTC.

This chain uses TRBV19 with TRBJ1-5; TRBD1 aligns across 11 bases. This CDR3 region has 17 residues. Germline assignment: CDR1 LNHDA and CDR2 SQIVND (reference sequence). After removal of 0 bases from V and 6 bases from J, the junction contained 7 bases not matched to a gene. The CDR3 DNA is TGTGCCAGTAGTATAGATAGTTGGGACAGGGGGAGTCAGCCCCAGCATTTT. Translation gives CASSIDSWDRGSQPQHF.

The V and J genes are TRBV6-6 and TRBJ1-4; D not certain. Germline CDR1 MNHNY, CDR2 SVGAGI (reference sequence). Trimming removed 6 bases at V and 0 bases at J, with 11 bases between. This CDR3 has 15 residues. CDR3 region: CASSPRQPTNEKLFF. CDR3 sequence (DNA): TGTGCCAGCAGCCCCCGACAACCAACTAATGAAAAACTGTTTTTT.

This clone was observed at least ten times. The rearrangement links TRBV4-3 to TRBJ1-1; the match to TRBD1 covers 7 bases. Losses at the gene ends were 3 bases for V and 0 bases for J; bases not matched to a gene: 16. Germline loops: CDR1 LGHNA, CDR2 YSLEER. This CDR3 has 19 residues. CDR3 nucleotide sequence: TGCGCCAGCAGCCAGGGACAGAATGTCATTGTAAGGATGAACACTGAAGCTTTCTTT. As protein: CASSQGQNVIVRMNTEAFF.

This rearrangement joins TRBV2 to TRBJ2-2, with D perhaps matching TRBD1 (6 bases). V lost 6 bases and J lost 6, with 17 bases in between. Per the germline V gene, CDR1 is SNHLY and CDR2 is FYNNEI. CDR3 size: 15 residues. CDR3 bases: TGTGCCAGCAGAGTACCAGGGGAACGCGCCGGGGAGCTGTTTTTT. Protein sequence: CASRVPGERAGELFF.

J is TRBJ2-1 and V is TRBV7-8; 14 bases map to TRBD2. CDR3 length: 16 residues. Trimming removed 1 base from V and 7 bases from J; junction bases left unmatched: 3. Germline V CDR1 and CDR2: SGHVS, FQNEAQ. This CDR3 is CASSLGLAGGFNEQFF. CDR3 sequence (DNA): TGTGCCAGCAGCTTAGGACTAGCGGGAGGGTTTAATGAGCAGTTCTTC.

The CDR3 here is CASSLTVTIRNGYTF. As DNA, the CDR3 is TGTGCCAGCAGCTTGACAGTCACGATAAGAAATGGCTACACCTTC. The chain links TRBV5-6 to TRBJ1-2; no reliable D call. Germline CDR1 is SGHDT and CDR2 is YYEEEE. The CDR3 runs to 15 residues. V was shortened by 1 base and J by 6 bases, with 16 bases between the two germline ends.

The gene calls are TRBV10-3 and TRBJ2-1; tentatively, D is TRBD1 (5 bases). From germline, CDR1 is ENHRY and CDR2 SYGVKD. The V end was cut by 5 bases, the J end by 6 bases, with 11 bases between. CDR3 length: 13 amino acids. The chain's CDR3 is CAISTGVVNEQFF. As DNA, the CDR3 is TGTGCCATCAGTACAGGTGTGGTCAATGAGCAGTTCTTC.

V gene TRBV28 combines with J gene TRBJ2-7, with no clear D. V lost 2 bases, J lost 1 base, and 9 bases lay in between. The CDR3 is made up of 14 amino acids. Germline CDR1 and CDR2: MDHEN and SYDVKM. CDR3 sequence: CASSLQVGSYEQYF. The CDR3 DNA follows: TGTGCCAGCAGTTTACAGGTCGGATCCTACGAGCAGTACTTC.

The chain has TRBV7-9 and TRBJ2-1; 9 bases align to TRBD1. The ends lost 5 bases at V and 14 bases at J; junction bases unmatched: 10. This CDR3 region has 13 residues. The germline gives CDR1 SEHNR, CDR2 FQNEAQ (reference sequence). CDR3 amino acids: CASSPRTGEVEFF. The CDR3, as DNA: TGTGCCAGCAGCCCCCGGACAGGGGAAGTGGAGTTCTTC.

The chain employs TRBV12-3 or TRBV12-4 and TRBJ1-2, with a possible D match to TRBD1 (5 bases). The CDR3 covers 13 residues. V was clipped by 7 bases and J by 7 bases, with 16 bases between them. The CDR3 protein is CASTPPGVVGYTF. In DNA form, the CDR3 reads TGTGCCAGCACGCCCCCGGGGGTGGTTGGCTACACCTTC.

The genes are TRBV4-2 and TRBJ1-2; D not certain. The CDR3 covers 14 residues. Between the trimmed V and J ends, which lost 1 base and 2 bases, there was a span of 8 bases. The germline V gene has CDR1 LGHNA and CDR2 YNFKEQ. The CDR3: CASSQVGTNYGYTF. As DNA, the CDR3 is TGTGCCAGCAGCCAAGTTGGCACCAACTATGGCTACACCTTC.

At least ten counts were recorded for this clone. The V and J genes are TRBV7-2 and TRBJ1-2; 8 bases fit TRBD1. Germline V gene data show CDR1 as SGHTA and CDR2 as FQGNSA. CDR3 size: 14 residues. V was pared by 1 base and J by 8 bases, with 6 bases of the junction left unmatched. In nucleotides, the CDR3 is TGTGCCAGCAGCTTAGTTTCAGGGGGCTTGGGCTACACCTTC. Amino acid sequence: CASSLVSGGLGYTF.

This sequence joins TRBV28 and TRBJ1-1; no definite D call. In germline, CDR1 is MDHEN, CDR2 SYDVKM. This CDR3 spans 15 amino acids. V shed 5 bases and J shed 6 bases, with 19 bases lying between them. The CDR3 DNA follows: TGTGCCAGCAGTCCCGCCTTTGCGGGGAGATCTGAAGCTTTCTTT. Protein product: CASSPAFAGRSEAFF.

The chain has TRBV27 and TRBJ1-2; 8 nucleotides line up with TRBD1. Trimming took 6 bases from V and 3 from J; bases not matched to a gene: 3. Germline assignment: CDR1 MNHEY and CDR2 SMNVEV (reference sequence). The CDR3 contains 13 residues. The CDR3 sequence: CASSLQGDYGYTF. CDR3 DNA: TGTGCCAGCAGCCTACAGGGGGACTATGGCTACACCTTC.